The following is a T cell receptor beta chain sequence with its context. The data are from a study of T cell responses to AZD1222 COVID-19 vaccine. TCRdb's table, derived via immunoSEQ multiplex PCR, lists solely in-frame clones and lacks some. The sample lists roughly 120,000 clones; about 90% were seen once. The sample in question was peripheral blood, obtained on day 0 of AZD1222 vaccination. This clonotype was sampled from an adult in good health.

CDR3 in amino acids: CASSYEANTEAFF. In nucleotides, the CDR3 is TGTGCCAGCAGTTACGAGGCGAACACTGAAGCTTTCTTT. The genes are TRBV6-5 and TRBJ1-1; no reliable D call. V shed 2 bases and J shed 1 base, with 5 bases lying between them. Germline values: CDR1 MNHEY, CDR2 SVGAGI. There are 13 residues in the CDR3.